The rows below give T cell receptor beta chains drawn from one sample of a study of blood T cell repertoires in COVID-19. Clones were sequenced by immunoSEQ multiplex PCR, and TCRdb holds only the in-frame ones, with some missing. This table has roughly 220,000 clones, 84% appearing once. Sequencing input: peripheral blood. The receptors here all came from a woman in her thirties or forties who had recovered from COVID-19. Each CDR3 is given with its conserved first and last residue. The order of the fields is V gene, J gene, clone size, D gene, CDR3 DNA, CDR3 protein. A D gene is named only where the DNA matches it firmly. Not every row has a clone size; where given, it reads once, few, many or a size class.

>TRBV27|TRBJ1-2|.|.
TGTGCCAGCAGTATTAGAGTTAACTATGGCTACACCTTC
CASSIRVNYGYTF
>TRBV2|TRBJ1-2|.|.
TGTGCCAGCGCCCTACGGAGGACAGACGATGGCTACACCTTC
CASALRRTDDGYTF
>TRBV15|TRBJ2-3|.|TRBD2
TGTGCCACCAGCAGTGAGCGGGGAGTAACAGATACGCAGTATTTT
CATSSERGVTDTQYF
>TRBV3-1/TRBV3-2|TRBJ2-3|.|.
TGTGCCAGCAGCCATGAAACCGGGGTCACAGATACGCAGTATTTT
CASSHETGVTDTQYF
>TRBV2|TRBJ2-7|.|.
TGTGCCAGCAGTGCCAGCCCCAGGGCCTACGAGCAGTACTTC
CASSASPRAYEQYF
>TRBV19|TRBJ2-1|.|TRBD2
TGTGCCAGTAGTCCGACTAGCGGGGGGTTGAGTGAGCAGTTCTTC
CASSPTSGGLSEQFF
>TRBV20-1|TRBJ2-1|.|TRBD1
TGCAGTGCTAGATCGGACAGGGAGCAGTTCTTC
CSARSDREQFF
>TRBV10-3|TRBJ1-1|.|.
TGTGCCATCAGCCCCGACCGGGACACTGAAGCTTTCTTT
CAISPDRDTEAFF
>TRBV19|TRBJ1-5|few|.
TGTGCCAGTAGTTATAGCAATCAGCCCCAGCATTTT
CASSYSNQPQHF
>TRBV6-5|TRBJ2-5|.|.
TGTGCCAGCGCTAGCCAAAGTATAGAGACCCAGTACTTC
CASASQSIETQYF
>TRBV7-2|TRBJ1-4|.|TRBD1
TGTGCCAGCAGCAGACAGGGGGCCACTAATGAAAAACTGTTTTTT
CASSRQGATNEKLFF
>TRBV11-2|TRBJ2-3|few|TRBD2
TGTGCCAGCAGCTTAGATGGGAAAAGGGCTAGCGGGGCAACAGATACGCAGTATTTT
CASSLDGKRASGATDTQYF
>TRBV14|TRBJ1-2|.|TRBD1
TGTGCCAGCAGCCCCAAATGGGGGACAGGGGGCGCTTGGACCTTC
CASSPKWGTGGAWTF
>TRBV6-2/TRBV6-3|TRBJ2-2|many|TRBD1
TGTGCCAGCAGTCCAACAGGGGAAGGGACCGGGGAGCTGTTTTTT
CASSPTGEGTGELFF
>TRBV20-1|TRBJ1-2|.|.
TGCAGTGCTACCCACAGCTATGGCTACACCTTC
CSATHSYGYTF
>TRBV19|TRBJ1-1|.|.
TGTGCCAGTAGTATACAGGGTTTCACTGAAGCTTTCTTT
CASSIQGFTEAFF
>TRBV7-3|TRBJ2-5|.|TRBD2
TGTGCCAGCAGCCCTGGGGGGGTGGAGACCCAGTACTTC
CASSPGGVETQYF
>TRBV5-1|TRBJ2-1|.|.
TGCGCCAGCAGCTTGGATCAGGGCCCCTACAATGAGCAGTTCTTC
CASSLDQGPYNEQFF
>TRBV5-1|TRBJ1-2|.|TRBD1
TGCGCCAGCAGCTTGGATGGGACAGGGAATGGCTACACCTTC
CASSLDGTGNGYTF
>TRBV28|TRBJ1-2|medium-sized|.
TGTGCCAGCAGCCCCAGAAATGTCAGGAACTATGGCTACACCTTC
CASSPRNVRNYGYTF
>TRBV10-3|TRBJ1-4|.|TRBD1
TGTGCCATCAGTGAGTCGACAGGGTCGAATGAAAAACTGTTTTTT
CAISESTGSNEKLFF
>TRBV7-2|TRBJ1-6|.|.
TGTGCCAGCAGCTTAGCGGGGGGGAGGGGTTATAATTCACCCCTCCACTTT
CASSLAGGRGYNSPLHF
>TRBV7-9|TRBJ2-1|.|TRBD1
TGTGCCAGCAGCTTAGGACAGGGGGCGGTTAGCGATGAGCAGTTCTTC
CASSLGQGAVSDEQFF
>TRBV6-1|TRBJ1-4|once|TRBD1
TGTGCCAGCAGTGAAAGGACAGGGAGTGAAAAACTGTTTTTT
CASSERTGSEKLFF
>TRBV4-1|TRBJ2-1|.|TRBD2
TGCGCCAGCAGCCTAGCGGGGGTTGACGGCTCCTACAATGAGCAGTTCTTC
CASSLAGVDGSYNEQFF
>TRBV5-5|TRBJ2-7|.|.
TGTGCCAGCAGCTTGGCCGCGGACCACAGGGACGGCGAGCAGTACTTC
CASSLAADHRDGEQYF
>TRBV7-2|TRBJ2-5|.|TRBD2
TGTGCCAGCAGCCTGGGTGGTAGCGGGGCCAAGACCCAGTACTTC
CASSLGGSGAKTQYF
>TRBV3-1/TRBV3-2|TRBJ2-7|.|.
TGTGCCAGCAGCCATAGGAGCCGACTAGAAAATGCCTACGAGCAGTACTTC
CASSHRSRLENAYEQYF
>TRBV11-3|TRBJ2-7|few|.
TGTGCCAGCAGCCCTACAGTTGGAGGAGGAGAGCAGTACTTC
CASSPTVGGGEQYF
>TRBV5-1|TRBJ1-1|.|.
TGCGCCAGCAGCTTGGGAGGCCAGGGCACTGAAGCTTTCTTT
CASSLGGQGTEAFF
>TRBV5-6|TRBJ2-1|.|TRBD1
TGTGCCAGCAGCTGGACAGGGGGCCCCTACAATGAGCAGTTCTTC
CASSWTGGPYNEQFF
>TRBV6-2/TRBV6-3|TRBJ1-2|.|.
TGTGCCAGCAGTTACGCCGCGGGATCACACTATGGCTACACCTTC
CASSYAAGSHYGYTF
>TRBV7-2|TRBJ1-2|.|.
TGTGCCAGCAGCCGCCAGGGGCATGGCTACACCTTC
CASSRQGHGYTF
>TRBV5-4|TRBJ2-3|.|.
TGTGCCAGCATGCGGTCAACAGGCGCAGATACGCAGTATTTT
CASMRSTGADTQYF
>TRBV5-8|TRBJ1-2|.|TRBD1
TGTGCCAGCAGCCCGGCAGGGGGCAGGGGCTACACCTTC
CASSPAGGRGYTF
>TRBV6-2/TRBV6-3|TRBJ2-7|.|.
TGTGCCAGCAGTTACTCGAAACTCCTTCCCCACGAGCAGTACTTC
CASSYSKLLPHEQYF
>TRBV6-5|TRBJ2-7|.|TRBD1
TGTGCCAGCAGGGGACAGGGTCCCTACGAGCAGTACTTC
CASRGQGPYEQYF
>TRBV29-1|TRBJ2-3|.|.
TGCAGCGTTTTAAACGAAGCCACAGATACGCAGTATTTT
CSVLNEATDTQYF
>TRBV6-5|TRBJ2-5|.|TRBD1
TGTGCCAGCAAGGCACAGGGGCAAGAGACCCAGTACTTC
CASKAQGQETQYF
>TRBV7-2|TRBJ2-6|.|TRBD1
TGTGCCAGCAGCCAGGGGGAGACTGGGGCCAACGTCCTGACTTTC
CASSQGETGANVLTF
>TRBV7-2|TRBJ1-1|.|TRBD1
TGTGCCAGCAGCTTAGACGCGCTGCAGGGGGGTGAAGCTTTCTTT
CASSLDALQGGEAFF
>TRBV5-1|TRBJ1-3|.|.
TGCGCCAGCAGCGTAGGGGACTTCGGGAGTGGAAACACCATATATTTT
CASSVGDFGSGNTIYF
>TRBV7-2|TRBJ2-7|once|.
TGTGCCAGCAGCTTACGGGTAGCGTCTCCCTACGAGCAGTACTTC
CASSLRVASPYEQYF